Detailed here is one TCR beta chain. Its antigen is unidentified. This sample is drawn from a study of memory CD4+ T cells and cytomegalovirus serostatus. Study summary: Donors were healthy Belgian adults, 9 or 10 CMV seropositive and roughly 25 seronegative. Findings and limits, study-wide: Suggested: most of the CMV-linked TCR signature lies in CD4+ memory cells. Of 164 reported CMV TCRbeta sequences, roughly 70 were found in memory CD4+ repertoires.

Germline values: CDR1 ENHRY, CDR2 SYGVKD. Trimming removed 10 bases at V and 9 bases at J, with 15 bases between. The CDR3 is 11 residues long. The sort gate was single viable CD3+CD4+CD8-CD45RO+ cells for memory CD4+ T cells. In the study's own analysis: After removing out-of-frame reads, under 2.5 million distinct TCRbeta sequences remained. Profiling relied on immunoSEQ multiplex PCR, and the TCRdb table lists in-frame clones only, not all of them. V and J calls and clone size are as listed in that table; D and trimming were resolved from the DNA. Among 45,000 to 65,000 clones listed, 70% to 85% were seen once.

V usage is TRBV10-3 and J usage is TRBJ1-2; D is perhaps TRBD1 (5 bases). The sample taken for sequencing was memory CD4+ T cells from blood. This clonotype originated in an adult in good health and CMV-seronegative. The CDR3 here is CATRDGQSYTF. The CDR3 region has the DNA TGTGCCACCAGGGACGGCCAGAGCTACACCTTC.